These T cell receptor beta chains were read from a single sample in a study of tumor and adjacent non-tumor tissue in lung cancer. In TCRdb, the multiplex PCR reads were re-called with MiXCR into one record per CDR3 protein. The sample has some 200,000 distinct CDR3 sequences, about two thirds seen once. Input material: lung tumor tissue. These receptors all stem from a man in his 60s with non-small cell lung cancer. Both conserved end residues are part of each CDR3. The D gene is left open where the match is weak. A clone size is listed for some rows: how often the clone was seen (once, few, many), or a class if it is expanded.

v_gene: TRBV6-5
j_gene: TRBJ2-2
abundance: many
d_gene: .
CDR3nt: TGTGCCAGCACTAGAGCAGGGGCGATCACCGGGGAGCTGTTTTTT
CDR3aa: CASTRAGAITGELFF

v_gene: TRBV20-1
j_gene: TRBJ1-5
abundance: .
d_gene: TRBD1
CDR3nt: TGCAGTGCTAGAACGGGACAGGGGCCGGGAGGGTCCCAGCCCCAGCGTTTT
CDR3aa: CSARTGQGPGGSQPQRF

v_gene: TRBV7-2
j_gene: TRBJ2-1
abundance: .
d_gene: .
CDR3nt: TGTGCCAGCAGCTTATTACGGGGGAATGAGCAGTTCTTC
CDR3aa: CASSLLRGNEQFF

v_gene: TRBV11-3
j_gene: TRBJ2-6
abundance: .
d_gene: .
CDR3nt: TGTGCCAGCAGCTTTGATTCGGTATCTGGGGCCAACGTCTTGACTTTC
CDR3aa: CASSFDSVSGANVLTF

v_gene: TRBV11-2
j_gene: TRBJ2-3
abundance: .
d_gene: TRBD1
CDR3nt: TGTGTCGTTAGCTCGGACAGGGTTGCAGATACGCAGTATTTT
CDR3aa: CVVSSDRVADTQYF

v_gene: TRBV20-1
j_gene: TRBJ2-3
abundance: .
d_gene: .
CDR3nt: TGCAGTGTTAGAAATCGACTGGTAGGCACAGATAGGCAGTATTTT
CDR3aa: CSVRNRLVGTDRQYF

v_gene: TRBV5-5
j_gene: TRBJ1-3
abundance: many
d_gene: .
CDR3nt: TGTGCCAGCAGCCGAGGGACGGCTCCGGGAAACACCATATATTTT
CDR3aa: CASSRGTAPGNTIYF

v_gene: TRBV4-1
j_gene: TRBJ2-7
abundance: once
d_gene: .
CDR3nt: TGCGCCAGCAGCCAAGAGGAAGTAATAGGGCTAGAGTCCTACGAGCAGTACTTC
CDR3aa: CASSQEEVIGLESYEQYF

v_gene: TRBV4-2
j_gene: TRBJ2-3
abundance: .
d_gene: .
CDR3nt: TGTGCCAGCAGCCAAAGAGCCTCAGGGGAACCAGATACGCAGTATTTT
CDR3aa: CASSQRASGEPDTQYF

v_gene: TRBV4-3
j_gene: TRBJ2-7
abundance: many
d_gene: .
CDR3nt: TGCGCCAGCAGCCGTGACTGGGGACTCCCCTACGAGCAGTACTTC
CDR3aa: CASSRDWGLPYEQYF

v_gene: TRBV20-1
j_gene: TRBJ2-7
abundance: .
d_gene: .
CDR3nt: TGCAGTGTATTCTCGCGAGTAGTAGCCTATGAGCAGTACTTC
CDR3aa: CSVFSRVVAYEQYF

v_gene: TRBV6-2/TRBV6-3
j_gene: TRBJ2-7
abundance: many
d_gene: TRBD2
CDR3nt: TGTGCCAGCAGGCTAGCGGGACCCTACTCCTACGAGCAGTACTTC
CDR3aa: CASRLAGPYSYEQYF

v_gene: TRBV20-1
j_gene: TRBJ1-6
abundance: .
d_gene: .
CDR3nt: TGCAGTGCTAGAGTCCCGCCAGGGGCGAATTCACTCATCCACTTT
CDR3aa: CSARVPPGANSLIHF

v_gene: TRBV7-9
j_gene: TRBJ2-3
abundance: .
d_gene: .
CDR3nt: TGTGTCAGCAGCCACGCGGTGACAAGGGCCGATACGCAGTATTTT
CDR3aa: CVSSHAVTRADTQYF

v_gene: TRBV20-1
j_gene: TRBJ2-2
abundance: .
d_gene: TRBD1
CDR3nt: TGCAGTGCTCCAAAACCAGGGGGCGGCGGGGAGCTGTTTTTC
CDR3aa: CSAPKPGGGGELFF

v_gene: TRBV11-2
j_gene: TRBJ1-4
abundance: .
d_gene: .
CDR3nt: TGTGCCAGCAGCTTAGAAACTAGAGGACGACTGTTTTTT
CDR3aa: CASSLETRGRLFF

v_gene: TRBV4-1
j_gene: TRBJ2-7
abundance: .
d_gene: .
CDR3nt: TGCGCCAGCAGCCAAGATAGGACCTTCCCTCTCTACGAGCAGTATTTC
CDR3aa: CASSQDRTFPLYEQYF

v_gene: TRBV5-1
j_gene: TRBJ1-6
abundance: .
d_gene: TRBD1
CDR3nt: TGCGCCAGCAACCAGGGACAGGACAATTCACCCCTCCACTTT
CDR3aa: CASNQGQDNSPLHF

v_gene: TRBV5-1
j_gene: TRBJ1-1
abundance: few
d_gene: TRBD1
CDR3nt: TGCGCCAGCAGCTTACGACAGGGTATGAACACTGAAGCTTTCTTT
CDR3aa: CASSLRQGMNTEAFF

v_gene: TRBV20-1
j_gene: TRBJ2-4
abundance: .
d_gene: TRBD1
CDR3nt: TGCAGTGCGCCAGACAGGGTCAAAAACATTCAGTACTTC
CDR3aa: CSAPDRVKNIQYF

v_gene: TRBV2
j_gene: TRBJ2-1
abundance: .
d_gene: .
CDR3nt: TGTGCCAGCAAGCGACAGGACAATGAGCAGTTCTTC
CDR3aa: CASKRQDNEQFF

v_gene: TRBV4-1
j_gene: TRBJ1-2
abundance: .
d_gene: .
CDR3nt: TGCGCCAGCAGCTCGCGGATAGGAGACTATGGCTACACCTTC
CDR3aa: CASSSRIGDYGYTF

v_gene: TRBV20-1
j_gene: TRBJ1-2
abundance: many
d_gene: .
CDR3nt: TGCAGTGGCGGACGAGGCGGGGATGGCTACACCTTC
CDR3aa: CSGGRGGDGYTF

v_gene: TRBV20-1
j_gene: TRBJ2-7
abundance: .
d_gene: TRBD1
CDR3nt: TGCAGTGATGGAGGGGACAGGGATTACGAGCAGTACTTC
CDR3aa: CSDGGDRDYEQYF

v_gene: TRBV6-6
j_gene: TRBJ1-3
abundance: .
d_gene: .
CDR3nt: TGTGCCAGCAGTTACCCAGACACTGGAAACACCATATATTTT
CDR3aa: CASSYPDTGNTIYF

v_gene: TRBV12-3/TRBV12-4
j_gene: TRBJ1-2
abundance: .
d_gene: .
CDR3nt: TGTGCCAGCAGTTTAGCGCGGGAAACGGGTGGCTGCACCTTC
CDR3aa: CASSLARETGGCTF

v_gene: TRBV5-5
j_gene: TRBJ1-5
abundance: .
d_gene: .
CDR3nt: TGTGCCAGCAACAAAGGACCCACCACTGGTAATCAGCCCCAGCATTTT
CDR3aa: CASNKGPTTGNQPQHF

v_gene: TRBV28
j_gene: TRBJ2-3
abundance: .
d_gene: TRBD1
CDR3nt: TGTGCCAGCATCAGACAGGGACGAGCCACAGATACGCAGTATTTT
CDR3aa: CASIRQGRATDTQYF

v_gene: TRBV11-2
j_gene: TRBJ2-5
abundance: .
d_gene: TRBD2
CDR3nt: TGTGCCAGCAGCTCATTTGCGGGGGAGCCCGGAGAGACCCAATACTTC
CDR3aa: CASSSFAGEPGETQYF

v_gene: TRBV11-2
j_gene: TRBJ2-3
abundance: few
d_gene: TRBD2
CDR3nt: TGTGCCAGCGGCCGGACTAGCGGGGGGTACACAGATACGCAGTATTTT
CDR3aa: CASGRTSGGYTDTQYF

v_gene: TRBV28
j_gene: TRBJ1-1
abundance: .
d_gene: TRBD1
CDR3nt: TGTGCCAGCAGTGGGGACAGCATCGGAAACATTGAAGCTTTCTTT
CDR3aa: CASSGDSIGNIEAFF

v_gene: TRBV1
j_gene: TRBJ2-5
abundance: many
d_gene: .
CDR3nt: TGCACCAGCAGCCAAGATTTCCCGGGACTCTACTTC
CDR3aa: CTSSQDFPGLYF

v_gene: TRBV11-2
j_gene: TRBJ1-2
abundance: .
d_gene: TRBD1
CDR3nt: TGTGCCAGCATGCGTTCCCCCGGACAGGGAGGCCCGGCGAGTGGCTACACCTTC
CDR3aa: CASMRSPGQGGPASGYTF

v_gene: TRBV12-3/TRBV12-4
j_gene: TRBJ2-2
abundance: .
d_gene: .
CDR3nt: TGTGCGAGCAGGGACCCGCGGGGGCGAAACGGGGAGCTGTTTTTT
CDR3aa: CASRDPRGRNGELFF

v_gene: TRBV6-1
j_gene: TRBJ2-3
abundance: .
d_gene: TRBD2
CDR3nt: TGTGCCAGCAGTGAACGAGGGAGGGAAGATACGCAGTATTTT
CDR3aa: CASSERGREDTQYF

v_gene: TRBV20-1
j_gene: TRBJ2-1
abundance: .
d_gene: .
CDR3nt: TGCGGTGCTAGAGATTCTCGAGACAGAACCTACAATGAGCAGTTCTTC
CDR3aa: CGARDSRDRTYNEQFF

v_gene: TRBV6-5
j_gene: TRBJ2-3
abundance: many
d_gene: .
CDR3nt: TGTGCCAGCAGTTACGGCGGTGGGGCTGCGAGCACAGATACGCAGTATTTT
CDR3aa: CASSYGGGAASTDTQYF

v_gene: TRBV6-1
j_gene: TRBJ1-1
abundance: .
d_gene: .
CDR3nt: TGTGCCAGCAGTAACCAGAGCGCGGACACTGAAGCTTTCTTT
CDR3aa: CASSNQSADTEAFF

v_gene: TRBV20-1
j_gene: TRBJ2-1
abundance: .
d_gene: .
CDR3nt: TGCAGTACTAGAAATACGGGGACACACTACAATGAGCAGTTCTTC
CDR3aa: CSTRNTGTHYNEQFF

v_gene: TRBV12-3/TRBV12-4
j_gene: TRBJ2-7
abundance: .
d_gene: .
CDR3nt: TGTGCCCGATCCCACGTACAGTACTTC
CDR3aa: CARSHVQYF